Sequencing of this TCR beta chain was carried out in a study of shared clonotypes between healthy human individuals. Profiled with immunoSEQ multiplex PCR; TCRdb holds only in-frame clones, not every one. The table lists millions of clones, under 95% of them singletons, with over 1.5% in the top ten. Naivety among CD8 cells was defined by CD45RO negativity and positive CCR7 selection, thereby excluding terminally differentiated effector memory CD45RA+ cells. Participating donors were healthy, HIV-negative adults free of recent acute infections or vaccinations. Donors comprised only Caucasian adults living in Nashville, Tennessee. Concerning this clone itself: The antigen remains unidentified.

Points from the study as a whole: Shared clonotypes across all four donors exceeded non-shared ones in generation probability. The study sampled only blood, and tissue repertoires likely differ.

With 0 bases clipped from V and 1 base from J, the junction kept 8 bases outside the gene matches. Germline CDR1 reads WSHSY; CDR2 reads SAAADI. The CDR3 has 18 amino acids. This chain uses TRBV10-2 with TRBJ2-7; 11 bases map to TRBD2. The TCR sequence derives from a man between 18 and 29 years old in good health. Some clones in this sample may be carry-over from other donors' samples. Material: naive CD8+ T cells from PBMCs. DNA for the CDR3: TGCGCCAGCAGTGAGTCGCGTACTAGCGGGAGACCTTCCTACGAGCAGTACTTC. It codes for CASSESRTSGRPSYEQYF.